The 18 T cell receptor beta chains given below trace back to one sample, sequenced in a study of shared clonotypes between healthy human individuals. Only in-frame clones appear in the TCRdb table, and some are missing; sequencing was by immunoSEQ multiplex PCR. The top ten clones hold roughly 0.14% of a sample with about 2.4 million clones, approximately 94% of them seen once. Input material: naive CD4+ T cells sorted from blood. Noted subset: CD45RA+ positively selected. These receptors all come from a man between 18 and 29 years old in good health.

The V and J genes are TRBV5-4 and TRBJ2-3; D is ambiguous. V was pared by 4 bases and J by 0 bases, with 12 bases between. The CDR3 contains 15 residues. CDR1 is SGHNT and CDR2 is YYREEE in the germline V gene (reference sequence). CDR3 residues: CASSPLAQSTDTQYF. DNA for the CDR3: TGTGCCAGCAGCCCCCTTGCCCAGAGCACAGATACGCAGTATTTT.

The chain couples TRBV30 to TRBJ2-2; D perhaps matches TRBD2 (6 bases). The CDR3 has 14 amino acids. V lost 2 bases to trimming and J lost 0 bases, with 7 bases between them. Germline loops: CDR1 GTSNPN, CDR2 SVGIG (reference sequence). CDR3 loop: CAWSPGANTGELFF. CDR3 coding DNA: TGTGCCTGGAGTCCGGGAGCGAACACCGGGGAGCTGTTTTTT.

This rearrangement joins TRBV28 to TRBJ1-2, with D perhaps TRBD1 (6 bases). The CDR3 spans 16 residues. V was shortened by 7 bases and J by 5 bases, with 23 bases between the two germline ends. Germline V gives CDR1 MDHEN, CDR2 SYDVKM. The CDR3 protein is CASTLGGASYFYGYTF. The CDR3 nucleotides read TGTGCCAGCACCCTAGGGGGGGCTTCCTATTTTTATGGCTACACCTTC.

In its sample, this clone was seen once. This rearrangement joins TRBV7-2 to TRBJ2-1; 8 bases line up with TRBD1. This CDR3 has 15 residues. Germline V lookup: CDR1 SGHTA, CDR2 FQGNSA. After removal of 0 bases from V and 8 bases from J, the junction contained 6 bases not matched to a gene. The CDR3 sequence is CASSLAGQGMDEQFF. The DNA of the CDR3 is TGTGCCAGCAGCTTAGCCGGACAGGGTATGGATGAGCAGTTCTTC.

The V and J genes are TRBV5-1 and TRBJ1-1, with D possibly matching TRBD1 (6 bases). Trimming removed 4 bases at V and 2 bases at J, with 12 bases between. Per the germline V gene, CDR1 is SGHRS and CDR2 is YFSETQ. This CDR3 region has 14 residues. CDR3 region: CASSPTGHNTEAFF. The CDR3 DNA reads TGCGCCAGCAGCCCGACAGGTCACAACACTGAAGCTTTCTTT.

This chain links TRBV5-1 with TRBJ2-5; the match to TRBD2 covers 9 bases. V was pared by 5 bases and J by 5 bases, with 4 bases of the junction left unmatched. Germline V gene data show CDR1 as SGHRS and CDR2 as YFSETQ. The CDR3 totals 13 residues. This chain's CDR3 is CASRPSGAETQYF. The CDR3 DNA reads as TGCGCCAGCAGACCTAGCGGGGCGGAGACCCAGTACTTC.

About this clone: The sample holds other DNA sequences that translate to the same CDR3. The chain joins TRBV5-1 to TRBJ2-5, with no clear D. V was cut by 4 bases and J by 5 bases, with 9 bases left in between. CDR1 SGHRS and CDR2 YFSETQ come from the germline V gene. The CDR3 loop spans 12 amino acids. The CDR3 loop reads CASSPPGETQYF. CDR3 DNA sequence: TGCGCCAGCAGCCCCCCCGGCGAGACCCAGTACTTC.

V usage is TRBV7-2 and J usage is TRBJ2-4, with a possible D match to TRBD1 (6 bases). Trimming cost V 5 bases and J 6 bases, with 8 bases left between them. The CDR3 runs 12 residues. CDR1 SGHTA and CDR2 FQGNSA come from the germline V gene. In DNA, the CDR3 is TGTGCCAGCAGCGTACAGGGAAACATTCAGTACTTC. This sequence encodes CASSVQGNIQYF.

The chain couples TRBV7-8 to TRBJ1-2, with 8 bases aligning to TRBD1. Germline assignment: CDR1 SGHVS and CDR2 FQNEAQ. The trim removed 3 bases at V and 4 bases at J, leaving 4 bases unmatched. The length of the CDR3 is 14 residues. Here the CDR3 reads CASSFGQGGYGYTF. As DNA, the CDR3 is TGTGCCAGCAGCTTTGGACAGGGTGGCTATGGCTACACCTTC.

The chain is built from TRBV14 and TRBJ2-7, with TRBD2 matching 12 bases. The trim removed 5 bases at V and 1 base at J, leaving 6 bases unmatched. CDR1 and CDR2 from the germline V gene are SGHDN and FVKESK. This CDR3 is 16 amino acids long. CDR3 sequence: CASSTRTSGASYEQYF. The DNA for the CDR3 is TGTGCCAGCAGCACCCGGACTAGCGGGGCTTCCTACGAGCAGTACTTC.

The V call is TRBV6-4, the J call TRBJ1-4; D remains ambiguous. The V end was cut by 9 bases, the J end by 7 bases, with 6 bases between. Per the germline V gene, CDR1 is MRHNA and CDR2 is SNTAGT. The CDR3 runs 10 residues. The CDR3 nucleotides are TGTGCCAGAGTGGCTGAAAAACTGTTTTTT. Residues: CARVAEKLFF.

The chain has TRBV7-8 and TRBJ1-2; 12 nucleotides align to TRBD1. There are 17 residues in the CDR3. Germline CDR1 SGHVS, CDR2 FQNEAQ. Losses at the gene ends were 5 bases for V and 7 bases for J; bases not matched to a gene: 14. CDR3 protein: CASSPSGTGGLSGGYTF. CDR3 DNA: TGTGCCAGCAGCCCTTCCGGGACAGGGGGCCTTTCGGGTGGCTACACCTTC. The complete variable domain, with remaining parts taken from reference TRBV7-8 and TRBJ1-2, reads GAGVSQSPRYKVAKRGQDVALRCDPISGHVSLFWYQQALGQGPEFLTYFQNEAQLDKSGLPSDRFFAERPEGSVSTLKIQRTQQEDSAVYLCASSPSGTGGLSGGYTFGSGTRLTVV.

This clone is a singleton in its sample. The genes are TRBV30 and TRBJ2-2; TRBD2 matches at 7 bases. J gave up 6 bases and V 3 bases, and 10 bases lay outside the gene matches. The CDR3 runs to 15 residues. Looked up from germline, CDR1 is GTSNPN and CDR2 is SVGIG (reference sequence). The CDR3 DNA follows: TGTGCCTGGAGCCTCGGGGGGAGAGTGTCCGGGGAGCTGTTTTTT. As protein: CAWSLGGRVSGELFF.

This chain connects TRBV9 to TRBJ1-2; D gene ambiguous. The CDR3 covers 14 residues. In germline, CDR1 is SGDLS, CDR2 YYNGEE. V was cut by 2 bases and J by 5 bases, with 13 bases left in between. The CDR3 DNA reads TGTGCCAGCAGCGTGCAAGGGATGAGGTATGGCTACACCTTC. Protein product: CASSVQGMRYGYTF.

The chain couples TRBV7-9 to TRBJ1-2; TRBD1 might be the D (6 bases). V dropped 1 base and J dropped 8 bases, with 17 bases sitting between them. The CDR3 loop spans 15 amino acids. Germline V lookup: CDR1 SEHNR, CDR2 FQNEAQ (reference sequence). The CDR3 is CASSLGDGGLGGYTF. The CDR3 region has the DNA TGTGCCAGCAGCTTAGGCGACGGGGGCCTGGGCGGCTACACCTTC.

The chain is built from TRBV7-2 and TRBJ2-3; no firm D call. Trimming removed 5 bases at V and 1 base at J, with 13 bases between. This CDR3 contains 15 residues. Looked up from germline, CDR1 is SGHTA and CDR2 is FQGNSA. The CDR3 coding sequence is TGTGCCAGCAGCCCAGGCACCTTCGGCACAGATACGCAGTATTTT. Translation gives CASSPGTFGTDTQYF.

As to this clone: The sample has other DNA sequences that encode this CDR3 too. The genes are TRBV5-4 and TRBJ2-3; 7 bases are shared with TRBD2. V shed 0 bases and J 1 base; nucleotides not matched to a gene: 2. CDR3 length equals 15 residues. Germline assignment: CDR1 SGHNT and CDR2 YYREEE (reference sequence). CDR3 DNA: TGTGCCAGCAGCTTGGGGCTAGCGGGCACAGATACGCAGTATTTT. It codes for CASSLGLAGTDTQYF.

CDR3 loop: CASQVQETQYF. DNA of the CDR3: TGTGCCTCACAGGTCCAAGAGACCCAGTACTTC. V is TRBV7-9 and J is TRBJ2-5; D is possibly TRBD1 (5 bases). The V gene's germline CDR1 is SEHNR and CDR2 FQNEAQ (reference sequence). The CDR3 covers 11 residues. The V end was cut by 11 bases, the J end by 1 base, with 8 bases between.